A selection of T cell receptor beta chains follows, all from one sample in a study of CD8+ T cells in alopecia areata. The method was immunoSEQ multiplex PCR; TCRdb's version includes in-frame clones alone and lacks a portion of them. The sample records 140,000 to 150,000 clones, nearly 55% being singletons. The starting material was CD8+ T cells sorted from blood, obtained at week 4, from a patient treated with tofacitinib. The receptors stem from a human donor with alopecia areata. The CDR3 runs from the conserved cysteine through the conserved F or W. The D gene is left open where the match is weak.

v_gene	d_gene	CDR3aa
TRBV4-1	NA	CASSQDVTGELFF
TRBV5-6	NA	CASSFPEVAYNEQFF
TRBV4-3	NA	CASSQAAWDSSYEQYF
TRBV25-1	NA	CASSVEGETQYF
TRBV7-2	NA	CASSLMGPWAPNTGELFF
TRBV29-1	NA	CSVDPMNTEAFF
TRBV27	TRBD1	CASSLQGANYGYTF
TRBV29-1	NA	CSVDSGTAYEQYF
TRBV30	NA	CASNLDGYEQYF
TRBV6-5	TRBD2	CASSSLAGAYNEQFF
TRBV27	NA	CASSQRGATEAFF
TRBV30	TRBD1	CAWNRGYEQYF
TRBV10-3	NA	CAISNPGDTQYF
TRBV5-6	NA	CASSRWGLGANVLTF
TRBV2	NA	CASRPGTSYNEQFF
TRBV5-6	TRBD1	CASRGRDRVRKTQYF
TRBV5-6	TRBD1	CASSLTRNRGLGGNQPQHF
TRBV9	NA	CASSVSDRFYEQYF
TRBV9	NA	CASSVVGDNEQFF
TRBV27	TRBD1	CASSHRTGQGFVTF
TRBV29-1	NA	CSVHRLEVLYF
TRBV4-2	TRBD1	CASSQGTGAEGNTIYF